The 29 T cell receptor beta chains given below trace back to one sample, sequenced in a study of Graves' ophthalmopathy and Graves' hyperthyroidism. Using RNA transcripts, the TCR beta CDR3 regions were amplified. Scientists carried out first-round RT-PCR using HTBI primers and then a second-round multiplex PCR. TCRdb reanalysed the multiplex PCR reads using MiXCR and keeps one entry per CDR3 protein. The data show 650,000 to 800,000 distinct CDR3 sequences, about 38% seen once. The material sequenced was peripheral blood. The source of these receptors is an adult man with Graves' ophthalmopathy.

This clonotype was seen many times. V is TRBV14 and J is TRBJ1-6; TRBD1 aligns across 9 bases. Germline V gene lookup returns CDR1 SGHDN and CDR2 FVKESK. Trimming removed 1 base from V and 7 bases from J; junction bases left unmatched: 2. The CDR3 totals 15 residues. The CDR3 DNA reads TGTGCCAGCAGCCAAGTTACAGGGGGCAATTCACCCCTCCACTTT. Protein sequence: CASSQVTGGNSPLHF.

This clonotype is a singleton in its sample. The V and J genes are TRBV7-6 and TRBJ2-7; 10 bases map to TRBD1. Germline-derived CDR1 and CDR2 are SGHVS and FNYEAQ. With 2 bases clipped from V and 6 bases from J, the junction kept 4 bases outside the gene matches. This CDR3 has 14 amino acids. The CDR3, as DNA: TGTGCCAGCAGCTTAAAGACAGGGGGCGGCGAGCAGTACTTC. This sequence encodes CASSLKTGGGEQYF.

This clonotype appeared a single time. This rearrangement joins TRBV15 to TRBJ2-1; TRBD2 matches 9 bases. This CDR3 comprises 14 residues. Germline V gives CDR1 LNHNV, CDR2 YYDKDF (reference sequence). The V segment lost 8 bases and the J segment 7 bases; nucleotides outside the gene matches: 9. The CDR3 DNA follows: TGTGCCACCGCAGCTAGCGGGGAGAGGAATGAGCAGTTCTTC. Translating it yields CATAASGERNEQFF.

This clonotype appeared many times. The rearrangement joins TRBV10-3 to TRBJ1-1; no clear D. Trimming stripped 8 bases from V and 5 bases from J, with 12 bases between. The CDR3 is 12 residues long. Germline CDR1 is ENHRY and CDR2 is SYGVKD. CDR3 in DNA: TGTGCCATCCAAAGGGAAGGAACTGAAGCTTTCTTT. Protein: CAIQREGTEAFF.

This clonotype appeared a single time. The chain links TRBV7-9 to TRBJ2-7, with D maybe TRBD2 (6 bases). This CDR3 comprises 15 residues. V dropped 2 bases and J dropped 3 bases, with 14 bases sitting between them. Germline values: CDR1 SEHNR, CDR2 FQNEAQ (reference sequence). Here the CDR3 DNA reads TGTGCCAGCAGCTTACGACTAGGAGTACGCTACGAGCAGTACTTC. Protein: CASSLRLGVRYEQYF.

V usage is TRBV25-1 and J usage is TRBJ1-2; D uncertain. CDR1 is MGHDK and CDR2 is SYGVNS in the germline V gene. CDR3 size: 12 residues. Deletions cut 8 bases from V and 2 bases from J, with 9 bases between. The chain's CDR3 is CASSEWNYGYTF. The CDR3 DNA sequence: TGTGCCAGCTCCGAATGGAACTATGGCTACACCTTC.

Worth noting for this clonotype: At one boundary the junction diverges from the germline segment, which might be a read error. The chain recombines TRBV25-1 with TRBJ2-2; TRBD2 agrees at 9 bases. Germline CDR1 is MGHDK and CDR2 is SYGVNS. This CDR3 has 15 amino acids. The CDR3 DNA sequence: TGTGCCAGCAGCCTCCGGACTAGCGCTGGCGGGGGGCTGTTTTTT. Its protein is CASSLRTSAGGGLFF.

Note on this clonotype: With a much larger clone just one base away, this may be a read error. The chain couples TRBV4-3 to TRBJ2-5; tentatively, D is TRBD2 (6 bases). CDR1 LGHNA and CDR2 YSLEER come from the germline V gene. The CDR3 loop spans 14 amino acids. The DNA for the CDR3 is TGCGCCAGCAGCCATCGGGAGCGGAAAGATACCCAGTACTTC. It yields the protein CASSHRERKDTQYF.

This sequence joins TRBV6-2 or TRBV6-3 and TRBJ2-5, with 7 bases lining up with TRBD2. Per the germline V gene, CDR1 is MNHEY and CDR2 is SVGEGT. V gave up 5 bases and J gave up 4 bases; unmatched junction bases: 4. There are 13 residues in the CDR3. CDR3 sequence (DNA): TGTGCCAGCAGTGCCGGACTAGTAGAGACCCAGTACTTC. It encodes CASSAGLVETQYF.

The CDR3 loop is CASSQVALDRNYEQYF. The CDR3, as DNA: TGTGCCAGCAGCCAAGTAGCCCTGGACAGGAACTACGAGCAGTACTTC. The gene calls are TRBV11-2 and TRBJ2-7; 7 positions match TRBD1. The CDR3 is 16 residues long. Germline CDR1 reads SGHAT; CDR2 reads FQNNGV. Trimming cost V 5 bases and J 3 bases; bases outside gene matches: 13.

This chain joins TRBV10-3 and TRBJ1-4; TRBD1 aligns across 7 bases. V dropped 10 bases and J dropped 7; count of bases not matched to a gene: 18. This CDR3 has 16 residues. Germline CDR1 is ENHRY and CDR2 is SYGVKD. The CDR3 spells CATSRQGKENTEKLFF. DNA of the CDR3: TGTGCCACCTCGAGACAGGGTAAGGAGAACACTGAAAAACTGTTTTTT.

Concerning this clonotype: One end of the junction fails to match germline, which may point to a read error. The chain recombines TRBV25-1 with TRBJ2-5, with TRBD2 matching over 9 bases. Per the germline V gene, CDR1 is MGHDK and CDR2 is SYGVNS. CDR3 length: 18 residues. The chain's CDR3 is CASSQVFPLAGVKETQYF. In DNA, the CDR3 is TGCGCCAGCAGCCAAGTTTTTCCCTTAGCGGGAGTAAAAGAGACCCAGTACTTC.

This clonotype was detected once. The junction and the germline gene differ at one end; a read error may be behind it. This rearrangement joins TRBV7-9 to TRBJ2-2; D may be TRBD1 or TRBD2 (5 bases each). The CDR3 extends over 13 amino acids. Germline CDR1 reads SEHNR; CDR2 reads FQNEAQ (reference sequence). As DNA, the CDR3 is TGTGCGAGCATCCCCGGACTGGACAGGGAGCTGTTTTTT. Translated: CASIPGLDRELFF.

V gene TRBV9 combines with J gene TRBJ2-2; D is ambiguous. Per germline, CDR1 SGDLS and CDR2 YYNGEE. V lost 7 bases, J lost 4 bases, and 14 bases lay in between. The CDR3 sequence is 14 residues long. DNA of the CDR3: TGTGCCAGCTCACCATCCGAATTCACCGGGGAGCTGTTTTTT. Translating gives CASSPSEFTGELFF.

In this sample, this clonotype turned up many times. The chain couples TRBV5-1 to TRBJ2-7; tentatively, D is TRBD1 (7 bases). Germline CDR1 and CDR2: SGHRS and YFSETQ. CDR3 length: 13 amino acids. Deletions cut 7 bases from V and 3 bases from J, with 14 bases between. CDR3 loop: CASGGDSNYEQYF. As DNA, the CDR3 is TGCGCCAGCGGCGGGGACAGTAACTACGAGCAGTACTTC.

The chain recombines TRBV9 with TRBJ2-7; D gene uncertain. This CDR3 contains 14 residues. The V end was cut by 0 bases, the J end by 2 bases, with 9 bases between. CDR1 and CDR2 from the germline V gene are SGDLS and YYNGEE. CDR3 sequence (DNA): TGTGCCAGCAGCGTAGGGGCAAGGGCCTACGAGCAGTACTTC. Translated: CASSVGARAYEQYF.

This clonotype appeared many times. The CDR3 DNA is TGCGCCAGCAGCGCGGACAGGGAAGGCACTGAAGCTTTCTTT. Translation gives CASSADREGTEAFF. J is TRBJ1-1 and V is TRBV5-1; 8 positions match TRBD1. V lost 4 bases to trimming and J lost 4 bases; unmatched junction nucleotides: 6. CDR3 length: 14 amino acids. The germline CDR1 and CDR2 sequences are SGHRS and YFSETQ.

Ten or more counts support this clonotype. The chain uses TRBV7-8 and TRBJ1-4; 7 bases line up with TRBD1. With V trimmed by 0 bases and J by 8 bases, 6 bases remained unmatched. The CDR3 contains 15 residues. The germline V gene has CDR1 SGHVS and CDR2 FQNEAQ. DNA of the CDR3: TGTGCCAGCAGCTTAGCGGAGGGGGCGAGGGAAAAACTGTTTTTT. This sequence encodes CASSLAEGAREKLFF.

At least ten counts were recorded for this clonotype. The gene calls are TRBV20-1 and TRBJ2-7; 9 positions match TRBD2. V shed 6 bases and J 3 bases; nucleotides not matched to a gene: 12. This CDR3 spans 15 amino acids. Germline lookup yields CDR1 DFQATT and CDR2 SNEGSKA (reference sequence). For the CDR3, the DNA is TGCAGTGCCAGTTCCTGGGCTAGCGGGGACTACGAGCAGTACTTC. Residues: CSASSWASGDYEQYF.

Points on this clonotype: A clone one base away is much larger, so this may be a read error. The CDR3 DNA sequence: TGTGCCAGCAGTGGAGCGCCCGGCAGGAGCAATCAGCCCCAGCATTTT. Amino acid sequence: CASSGAPGRSNQPQHF. V usage is TRBV2 and J usage is TRBJ1-5; D is unclear. The CDR3 contains 16 residues. Between the trimmed V and J ends, which lost 4 bases and 1 base, there was a span of 14 bases. Germline V gene lookup returns CDR1 SNHLY and CDR2 FYNNEI.

The rearrangement uses TRBV24-1 and TRBJ2-7, with 10 bases lining up with TRBD2. With V trimmed by 11 bases and J by 11 bases, 14 bases remained unmatched. The CDR3 length is 13 residues. Germline V gene lookup returns CDR1 KGHDR and CDR2 SFDVKD. CDR3 nucleotide sequence: TGTGCCAGCGGTGGACGAGCGGGAGGGCCGGAGTACTTC. Translated: CASGGRAGGPEYF.

The V and J genes are TRBV9 and TRBJ2-5; D is unresolved. This CDR3 contains 14 residues. Germline loops: CDR1 SGDLS, CDR2 YYNGEE. The V end was cut by 7 bases, the J end by 3 bases, with 16 bases between. The CDR3 nucleotides read TGTGCCAGCTCACCACCTTTAGAGGAAGAGACCCAGTACTTC. Its translation is CASSPPLEEETQYF.

With respect to this clonotype: This clone may be a read error of a much larger clone one base away. The gene calls are TRBV9 and TRBJ1-4, with D uncertain. Germline V gene sequence: CDR1 SGDLS, CDR2 YYNGEE. The CDR3 length is 15 residues. The CDR3 DNA follows: TGCGCCAGCAGCTTGGAGTGGACAACTAATGAAAAACTGTTTTTT. This codes for CASSLEWTTNEKLFF.

This rearrangement joins TRBV20-1 to TRBJ2-7, with a possible D match to TRBD2 (6 bases). CDR1 and CDR2 from the germline V gene are DFQATT and SNEGSKA (reference sequence). V gave up 3 bases and J gave up 6 bases, with 18 bases separating them. CDR3 length equals 14 residues. CDR3 DNA sequence: TGCAGTGCTAGTGGAGGGACTCGTGCTAGCGAGCAGTACTTC. Amino acids: CSASGGTRASEQYF.

Notes on this clonotype: Because it lacks the conserved phenylalanine or tryptophan at the end, this CDR3 is likely a read error. The chain's CDR3 is CASSESGGYTL. CDR3 coding DNA: TGTGCCAGCAGTGAGTCAGGGGGCTACACCCTC. The rearrangement links TRBV25-1 to TRBJ1-2, with D possibly matching TRBD1 (5 bases). V dropped 3 bases and J dropped 8 bases, with 7 bases sitting between them. The CDR3 is 11 residues long. Germline V lookup: CDR1 MGHDK, CDR2 SYGVNS.

Regarding this clonotype: This is likely a read error, given that the CDR3 carries no conserved phenylalanine or tryptophan at its end. No DNA is shown, since the ends of the CDR3 on it are uncertain; the CDR3 is the one TCRdb lists. The chain couples TRBV19 to TRBJ1-3; the D call TRBD1 from the table was never checked on the DNA. Looked up from germline, CDR1 is LNHDA and CDR2 is SQIVND (reference sequence). The CDR3 is made up of 9 amino acids, end residues included. CDR3 loop: CASSEWGNT.

This clonotype was counted a few times. The V call is TRBV7-2, the J call TRBJ2-5, with 11 nucleotides matching TRBD2. The CDR3 sequence is 17 residues long. Unmatched junction bases numbered 7, after V lost 4 bases and J lost 0 bases. The germline gives CDR1 SGHTA, CDR2 FQGNSA. The CDR3 sequence is CASSSGTSGTNQETQYF. Written as DNA, the CDR3 is TGTGCCAGCAGCTCCGGGACTAGCGGAACGAACCAAGAGACCCAGTACTTC.

In regard to this clonotype: This may stem from a read error, because a much larger clone lies one nucleotide away. Here the CDR3 DNA reads TGTGCCGGCAGTCCCGGGGGGGGCAATCAGCCCCAGCATTTT. Protein: CAGSPGGGNQPQHF. V is TRBV12-3 or TRBV12-4 and J is TRBJ1-5; a weak D match, TRBD1 (5 bases). The CDR3 is 14 amino acids.

In its sample, this clonotype was seen many times. The V call is TRBV10-3, the J call TRBJ1-1, with TRBD1 identical over 9 bases. V was clipped by 2 bases and J by 6 bases; unmatched bases: 4. Germline V gene lookup returns CDR1 ENHRY and CDR2 SYGVKD. There are 14 residues in the CDR3. CDR3 in amino acids: CAISEDRGASEAFF. DNA for the CDR3: TGTGCCATCAGTGAGGACAGGGGGGCGTCTGAAGCTTTCTTT.